One and the same sample provided the 16 T cell receptor beta chains below, sequenced in a study of response to subunit inactivated influenza vaccine (dated by TCRdb to between 2018 and 2020). The library was made by RT-PCR. TCRdb names Illumina HiSeq 2500 as the instrument used. TCRdb trimmed the raw reads at Q25, called clones with MiXCR and kept productive beta chains. Each entry merges the rows of one CDR3 protein and shows their most common DNA and genes. This sample comprises 150,000 to 200,000 distinct CDR3 sequences, around a tenth of them detected only once. The top ten hold roughly a third of the sample. This specimen consisted of CD8+ T cells sorted from PBMCs, obtained less than 25 months after vaccination. All receptors derive from a man between 50 and 75 years old who received an inactivated influenza vaccine. Donor details come from another sample of the same person, matched by shared clones.

The gene calls are TRBV6-2 or TRBV6-3 and TRBJ2-7; tentatively, D is TRBD1 or TRBD2 (5 bases each). Germline CDR1 is MNHEY and CDR2 is SVGEGT. This CDR3 spans 13 amino acids. The V and J ends lost 2 bases and 4 bases respectively, with 9 bases between them. The CDR3 protein is CASSYGTRYEQYF. The CDR3 DNA reads as TGTGCCAGCAGTTACGGGACCAGATACGAGCAGTACTTC.

This clonotype has only a few counts. V usage is TRBV6-2 or TRBV6-3 and J usage is TRBJ2-1; tentatively, D is TRBD2 (6 bases). Germline CDR1 reads MNHEY; CDR2 reads SVGEGT. V lost 7 bases, J lost 1 base, and 32 bases lay in between. The CDR3 runs 21 residues. In nucleotides, the CDR3 is TGTGCCAGCAACCCGTGGGGGGTAGAAGGATCGATGGGCTATTCCTACAATGAGCAGTTCTTC. Its translation: CASNPWGVEGSMGYSYNEQFF.

This clonotype showed up just a few times. CDR3 DNA: TGTGCCAGCTCACCATACGACAGCCTTCTTATGGGGGCCAACGTCCTGACTTTC. This encodes CASSPYDSLLMGANVLTF. The J gene is TRBJ2-6, the V gene TRBV18; TRBD1 might be the D (5 bases). V lost 2 bases and J lost 4, with 18 bases in between. CDR3 size: 18 residues. Germline CDR1 is KGHSH and CDR2 is LQKENI. The variable domain in full, with the rest retrieved from reference TRBV18 and TRBJ2-6, is NAGVMQNPRHLVRRRGQEARLRCSPMKGHSHVYWYRQLPEEGLKFMVYLQKENIIDESGMPKERFSAEFPKEGPSILRIQQVVRGDSAAYFCASSPYDSLLMGANVLTFGAGSRLTVL.

CDR3 in DNA: TGCAGCGTTGAGCTCACGATGGGACAGGGGGCAAAGGCCGGGGAGCTGTTTTTT. Amino acids: CSVELTMGQGAKAGELFF. The rearrangement uses TRBV29-1 and TRBJ2-2, with 12 bases matching TRBD1. Germline CDR1 reads SQVTM; CDR2 reads ANQGSEA. The V segment lost 3 bases and the J segment 6 bases; nucleotides outside the gene matches: 14. The CDR3 totals 18 residues.

About this clonotype: This CDR3 is missing its conserved last phenylalanine or tryptophan, likely due to a read error. No DNA is shown, since the ends of the CDR3 on it are uncertain; the CDR3 is the one TCRdb lists. The rearrangement uses TRBV21-1 and TRBJ2-4; TRBD1 is the table's D call and was not checked against the DNA. TRBV21-1 is marked as a pseudogene. The CDR3 adds up to 11 amino acids, both ends counted. CDR3: CASSTGRAQYL.

This clonotype came up many times. The chain joins TRBV27 to TRBJ1-1; the D is unclear. Trimming took off 5 bases at V and 4 bases at J, with 14 bases between the two ends. Germline CDR1 reads MNHEY; CDR2 reads SMNVEV (reference sequence). CDR3 length: 14 amino acids. The CDR3 here is CASSPSAWATEAFF. The CDR3 DNA reads TGTGCCAGCAGTCCGTCAGCCTGGGCCACTGAAGCTTTCTTT.

The chain is built from TRBV4-3 and TRBJ2-7; 7 bases are shared with TRBD2. V dropped 1 base and J dropped 2; count of bases not matched to a gene: 5. Germline V CDR1 and CDR2: LGHNA, YSLEER. This CDR3 region has 15 residues. The CDR3 DNA reads TGCGCCAGCAGCCAAGGGGTGGGAGGGGCCTACGAGCAGTACTTC. Translation: CASSQGVGGAYEQYF.

This clonotype showed up many times. V is TRBV5-1 and J is TRBJ1-5, with a weak D call TRBD1 (6 bases). The germline CDR1 and CDR2 sequences are SGHRS and YFSETQ. The CDR3 sequence is 15 residues long. V lost 5 bases, J lost 4 bases, and 16 bases lay in between. The CDR3 loop is CASRLVTGPNQPQHF. The CDR3 nucleotides read TGCGCCAGCAGATTAGTTACAGGGCCGAATCAGCCCCAGCATTTT.

This clonotype showed up just a few times. The rearrangement links TRBV20-1 to TRBJ1-2; 8 nucleotides match TRBD1. J gave up 7 bases and V 6 bases, and 7 bases lay outside the gene matches. This CDR3 comprises 12 residues. Per germline, CDR1 DFQATT and CDR2 SNEGSKA (reference sequence). The CDR3 protein is CSAEGQGFGYTF. The CDR3 DNA follows: TGCAGTGCAGAAGGACAGGGTTTTGGCTACACCTTC.

In its sample, this clonotype was seen many times. The CDR3 is CATSRQDSTYEQYF. The DNA of the CDR3 is TGTGCCACCAGCAGACAGGACAGCACCTACGAGCAGTACTTC. The chain combines TRBV15 with TRBJ2-7, with TRBD1 as a possible D gene (6 bases). Germline V gene lookup returns CDR1 LNHNV and CDR2 YYDKDF (reference sequence). The CDR3 spans 14 residues. The ends were cut back, 2 bases at V and 2 bases at J, with 10 bases in the middle.

The rearrangement uses TRBV12-3 or TRBV12-4 and TRBJ1-3, with D uncertain. The CDR3 is 14 residues long. Trimming stripped 3 bases from V and 4 bases from J, with 10 bases between. The CDR3 region has the DNA TGTGCCAGCAGTTTGGGTCTGACCGGAAACACCATATATTTT. Translated: CASSLGLTGNTIYF.

The sample holds a few counts of this clonotype. The chain uses TRBV28 and TRBJ2-7; a weak D match, TRBD2 (5 bases). Germline lookup yields CDR1 MDHEN and CDR2 SYDVKM. V was trimmed by 4 bases and J by 0 bases, leaving 16 bases between them. This CDR3 region has 16 residues. For the CDR3, the DNA is TGTGCCAGCAGTTCCTCCGGCGGACTTGACTCCTACGAGCAGTACTTC. Protein sequence: CASSSSGGLDSYEQYF.

This clonotype has a handful of counts. The rearrangement uses TRBV10-2 and TRBJ1-1; D gene uncertain. The germline CDR1 and CDR2 sequences are WSHSY and SAAADI. The CDR3 contains 12 residues. With 0 bases removed from V and 10 bases from J, the gap between germline ends came to 9 bases. CDR3: CASSESGAVAFF. Here the CDR3 DNA reads TGCGCCAGCAGTGAGTCGGGAGCTGTAGCTTTCTTT.

A few counts support this clonotype. V gene TRBV5-6 combines with J gene TRBJ2-2, with D perhaps matching TRBD2 (6 bases). Germline V CDR1 and CDR2: SGHDT, YYEEEE. Trimming removed 4 bases from V and 5 bases from J, with 15 bases in between. The CDR3 loop spans 15 amino acids. CDR3 sequence reads: CASSPTSTRTGELFF. The CDR3 nucleotides read TGTGCCAGCAGCCCTACTAGCACGCGGACCGGGGAGCTGTTTTTT.

The chain combines TRBV28 with TRBJ2-3, with 8 bases aligning to TRBD2. The CDR3 is 18 residues long. Germline V CDR1 and CDR2: MDHEN, SYDVKM. Trimming at V came to 3 bases and at J to 7 bases, leaving 18 bases not matched to a gene. The CDR3 bases are TGTGCCAGCAGTTTCCCCTCCCGGCTAGCGGGTACCGGATATACGCAGTATTTT. Translated: CASSFPSRLAGTGYTQYF.

This clonotype has at least ten counts. V and J are TRBV6-5 and TRBJ2-6, with TRBD2 matching 7 bases. The CDR3 totals 17 residues. Per germline, CDR1 MNHEY and CDR2 SVGAGI. V dropped 4 bases and J dropped 3; count of bases not matched to a gene: 9. Here the CDR3 DNA reads TGTGCCAGCAGTTTGGGAGGGCATGTACTTGGGGCCAACGTCCTGACTTTC. This encodes CASSLGGHVLGANVLTF.